This T cell receptor (beta chain) is drawn from a study of neurological immune-mediated disorders (dated by TCRdb to the late 2010s). Notes on the research overall: Among the approximately 34 multiple sclerosis patients, relapsing-remitting MS was present in around 31 and secondary progressive MS was present in 3. Peripheral blood TCR-beta repertoires from patients with HTLV-I-associated myelopathy (HAM/TSP), patients with multiple sclerosis, and healthy controls were compared in the study using UMI-based sequencing. Longitudinal samples, technical triplicates and paired sorted CD4+ and CD8+ T-cell subsets, alongside PBMC samples, were included among the roughly 98 TCR-beta libraries. The cohort included approximately 68 subjects: roughly 15 with HAM/TSP, about 35 with multiple sclerosis, and around 20 healthy controls. Points the paper makes about the study in general: The MS cluster showed no association with clinical or MRI features, and the authors stated that larger cohorts are needed. Expanded clones from different subjects shared no identical CDR3 amino acid sequences, which suggests that TCR-beta repertoires were private in all groups. Phylogenetic analysis grouped repertoires from 18 of 34 MS patients into a cluster of related CDR3 sequences, suggesting a possible repertoire-level signature. TCR clonal expansion was highest in HAM/TSP patients and lowest in MS patients, with MS patients falling below even healthy controls.

cDNA was synthesized by template-switch 5'RACE using a primer with a 10-nucleotide random unique molecular identifier that tagged each TCR transcript. Each sequencing run produced over 160 million TCR-beta sequences covering 15-18 subjects. The RNeasy kit was used to extract total RNA. The KAPA Real-time Library Amplification kit was used to amplify TCR-beta VDJ regions with primers for the TCR constant region and the 5'RACE anchor. Sample indexes and Illumina adaptors were added in a first PCR, after which library yield was increased in a second PCR. The roughly 650 bp TCR product was size-selected on a 2% E-gel SizeSelection system after Ampure bead purification. Before pooling, libraries had their quality checked on a Bioanalyzer, their concentration measured with Qubit, and their quantity determined with the Kapa Library Quantification kit. An Illumina HiSeq 2500 sequenced the libraries paired-end 2 x 150 bp. To increase sequence diversity, about 25-31% phiX was spiked into each library pool. On the study's bioinformatics: The UMI-based MiGEC pipeline processed quality-filtered reads and removed over 75% of raw TCR sequences during error correction. VDJ genes were aligned to IMGT germline references, and each clonotype was defined by a unique CDR3 amino acid sequence together with V-J genes. Clonal expansion, Shannon diversity and CDR3 relatedness (CalcPairwiseDistances, ClusterSamples) were evaluated with VDJtools, and phylogenetic trees were built with CLCbio workbench. Expanded clones were defined as having at least 8 unique UMIs, based on coefficient-of-variation modelling across technical triplicates. TCRdb ran its own pipeline on the public reads, namely fastp trimming at Q25 and MiXCR clone calling, and kept in-frame beta chains. Rows with a matching CDR3 protein are joined into one entry that keeps the most common DNA and genes. The V and J calls here are based on TCRdb, not the publication. In all, the sample holds 35,000 to 50,000 distinct CDR3 sequences, and 2% to 3% of those were seen once. The ten largest make up approximately 2.3% of the sample.

This clonotype was observed many times. Which antigen it targets is not known. No base qualities exist here, and no much larger clone lies one base off it. For unsorted PBMC libraries, 2 million PBMCs were used after storage in RNAlater at -80 degrees C until RNA extraction. The multiple sclerosis patients were enrolled in a US clinical protocol that evaluated disease progression with magnetic resonance imaging. Peripheral blood was subjected to Ficoll-Hypaque density gradient centrifugation to isolate PBMCs, which were then cryopreserved in liquid nitrogen. V was cut back by 4 bases and J by 1 base, leaving a gap of 4 bases between them. The CDR3 covers 12 residues, taking in both the cysteine and the phenylalanine. Of all the DNA, just the CDR3 is kept, 36 bases in frame from base 1. CDR1 and CDR2, looked up from the germline V gene, are KGHSH and LQKENI.

The source of this sequence is a man aged 45-65 years with multiple sclerosis. The receptor chain draws on TRBV18 and TRBJ2-5; the D gene assignment is ambiguous. Sequenced material: PBMCs. The nucleotide sequence reads as follows: TGTGCCAGCTCACAATTCCAAGAGACCCAGTACTTC. This yields the protein CASSQFQETQYF.